Sequencing of this T cell receptor beta chain was carried out in a study of CD8+CD57+ T cells in acquired aplastic anemia. On the study more broadly: Sorted CD4+ and CD8+ cells yielded DNA averaging around 3.2 ug. Study-level points and caveats: Overlap between patients and controls comprised 25 to 35 CD8+ CDR3 sequences.

The CDR3 is 16 residues long. V dropped 5 bases and J dropped 8; count of bases not matched to a gene: 12. This clonotype was detected only a few times. Its antigen is not known. For CDR3 and TCR beta VDJ profiling, genomic DNA was the template used. TCRdb reanalysed the reads using MiXCR and keeps one entry per CDR3 protein. The top ten hold 16% of the sample, which has fewer than 250,000 distinct CDR3 sequences, approximately 49% seen once. The clonotype was recovered from a human donor in good health, serving as a control. The chain has TRBV12-3 or TRBV12-4 and TRBJ1-2, with TRBD1 matching over 12 bases. Sequenced sample: sorted CD4+, CD8+, or CD8+CD57+ T cells (not recorded which) from PBMCs. The CDR3 loop is CASSTQLGQGARGYTF. The CDR3 DNA reads TGTGCCAGCAGTACCCAATTGGGACAGGGGGCGAGGGGCTACACCTTC.